This TCR beta chain was sequenced in a study of CD8 T cells in ankylosing spondylitis. Whole-study findings and limits: Disease-linked clones reportedly concentrated significantly in matched ankylosing spondylitis synovial fluid. Disease-linked clones bore a CD8+ phenotype and were relatively rare in peripheral blood.

J gave up 5 bases and V 6 bases, and 9 bases lay outside the gene matches. Germline assignment: CDR1 MDHEN and CDR2 SYDVKM. The CDR3 consists of 15 residues. The sample holds a few counts of this clonotype. The antigen remains undetermined. Libraries of TCR beta came from quantitative 5'-RACE with molecular barcodes. TCRdb independently ran MiXCR on the 5' RACE reads; one entry per CDR3 protein. The repertoire holds fewer than 250,000 distinct CDR3 sequences, with under 12% as singletons. This TCR was recovered from a male donor with ankylosing spondylitis or in good health (not recorded which). The chain is built from TRBV28 and TRBJ1-1; 10 bases are shared with TRBD1. The specimen sequenced was blood, either unsorted or a sorted T cell fraction (not recorded which). The CDR3 sequence is CASSLPRTGGTEAFF. CDR3 nucleotide sequence: TGTGCCAGCAGCTTACCTCGGACAGGGGGAACTGAAGCTTTCTTT.